The entry below gives a single TCR beta chain sequence along with its context. Its antigen is unidentified. This sample is drawn from a study of identical twins. The V gene end was trimmed by 3 bases and the J gene end by 8 bases; junction bases not matched to a gene: 8. The CDR3 runs to 14 residues. In TCRdb, the 5' RACE reads were re-called with MiXCR into one record per CDR3 protein. The repertoire holds 450,000 or so distinct CDR3 sequences, with roughly a quarter as singletons. Overall study results and limits: Out-of-frame alpha sequences that twins shared showed excess low generation probability. The degree of excess twin sharing was weaker in beta out-of-frame sequences.

The data also belong to a second study, concerning T cells expressing NK-cell markers.

This TCR was recovered from a woman younger than 30 in good health. This chain joins TRBV12-3 or TRBV12-4 and TRBJ2-7; 9 nucleotides match TRBD2. Sample: CD4+ T cells sorted from blood. The CDR3 reads CASSFASGIKKQYF. CDR3 DNA sequence: TGTGCCAGCAGTTTTGCTAGCGGGATTAAAAAGCAGTACTTC.